This passage covers 17 T cell receptor beta chains from one sample sequenced in a study of early T cells in non-severe SARS-CoV-2 infection (dated by TCRdb to about 2021). The library was generated by 5' RACE. TCRdb shows the sequencer as NextSeq 500. The raw public reads went through TCRdb reprocessing: fastp at Q25, MiXCR clone calling, in-frame beta chains kept. Rows are combined by CDR3 protein, so each entry shows the most common genes and DNA. The sample table contains about 90,000 distinct CDR3 sequences; only one count was recorded for 14% of them. The biggest ten clones account for 6.5% to 8.5% of the sample. Sequencing used whole blood. The receptors stem from an adult who was a healthcare worker with PCR-confirmed SARS-CoV-2 infection or an uninfected control (not recorded which).

This clonotype came up a few times. The genes are TRBV18 and TRBJ1-1; D ambiguous. CDR1 is KGHSH, CDR2 LQKENI, per germline. The length of the CDR3 is 12 residues. V lost 3 bases to trimming and J lost 3 bases, with 5 bases between them. The DNA of the CDR3 is TGTGCCAGCTCACCGGATGACACTGAAGCTTTCTTT. It codes for CASSPDDTEAFF.

This clonotype was detected many times. This rearrangement joins TRBV12-3 or TRBV12-4 to TRBJ2-7; 7 nucleotides agree with TRBD2. Trimming at V came to 6 bases and at J to 5 bases, leaving 13 bases not matched to a gene. The CDR3 consists of 15 residues. CDR3 DNA sequence: TGTGCCAGCAGCAGACAAGCGGGGACCTCTGACGAGCAGTACTTC. Translated, it gives CASSRQAGTSDEQYF.

The CDR3, as DNA: TGTGCCAGCAGCTCGACTAGCGGGGGTTACAATGAGCAGTTCTTC. Protein product: CASSSTSGGYNEQFF. The V gene is TRBV6-6, the J gene TRBJ2-1; 12 bases agree with TRBD2. This CDR3 spans 15 amino acids. CDR1 is MNHNY and CDR2 is SVGAGI in the germline V gene (reference sequence). With 6 bases clipped from V and 4 bases from J, the junction kept 4 bases outside the gene matches.

The J gene is TRBJ1-5, the V gene TRBV11-2; TRBD1 is a possible D gene (6 bases). Between the trimmed V and J ends, which lost 5 bases and 1 base, there was a span of 15 bases. The CDR3 is 16 residues long. The V gene's germline CDR1 is SGHAT and CDR2 FQNNGV. DNA for the CDR3: TGTGCCAGCAGCCTGAGTCCGGGACACAGCAATCAGCCCCAGCATTTT. The encoded protein is CASSLSPGHSNQPQHF.

The chain carries TRBV7-6 and TRBJ1-1; 10 bases align to TRBD1. Germline CDR1 is SGHVS and CDR2 is FNYEAQ. The CDR3 extends over 17 amino acids. V was pared by 2 bases and J by 1 base, with 7 bases of the junction left unmatched. CDR3 in amino acids: CASSLRWDRGSNTEAFF. The DNA of the CDR3 is TGTGCCAGCAGCTTACGGTGGGACAGGGGTTCGAACACTGAAGCTTTCTTT.

The chain recombines TRBV7-8 with TRBJ2-3; no reliable D call. The germline V gene encodes CDR1 SGHVS and CDR2 FQNEAQ. The germline V and J ends were trimmed by 5 bases and 0 bases, with 18 bases remaining between them. The CDR3 consists of 17 residues. The CDR3 reads CASSAGLTQSSTDTQYF. The DNA for the CDR3 is TGTGCCAGCAGCGCCGGGTTGACACAATCTAGCACAGATACGCAGTATTTT. Combining the CDR3 with reference TRBV7-8 and TRBJ2-3 gives the whole variable domain GAGVSQSPRYKVAKRGQDVALRCDPISGHVSLFWYQQALGQGPEFLTYFQNEAQLDKSGLPSDRFFAERPEGSVSTLKIQRTQQEDSAVYLCASSAGLTQSSTDTQYFGPGTRLTVL.

The sample holds a few counts of this clonotype. The chain links TRBV9 to TRBJ2-3; no clear D gene. The V and J ends lost 4 bases and 3 bases respectively, with 6 bases between them. The CDR3 extends over 12 amino acids. In germline, CDR1 is SGDLS, CDR2 YYNGEE. The CDR3 spells CASSSQTDTQYF. CDR3 nucleotides: TGTGCCAGCAGCTCACAAACAGATACGCAGTATTTT.

This chain links TRBV28 with TRBJ2-7; 11 positions agree with TRBD2. V lost 5 bases and J lost 5; bases outside the gene matches: 17. Germline lookup yields CDR1 MDHEN and CDR2 SYDVKM. The CDR3 is made up of 18 amino acids. The CDR3 DNA sequence: TGTGCCAGCAGTCTTTTCCTCCCAACTAGCGGGGGAGGAGACGAGCAGTACTTC. Protein sequence: CASSLFLPTSGGGDEQYF.

This clonotype was seen at least ten times. The chain uses TRBV18 and TRBJ2-1; D is possibly TRBD1 or TRBD2 (5 bases each). This CDR3 region has 12 residues. Germline CDR1 KGHSH, CDR2 LQKENI. V was pared by 6 bases and J by 10 bases, with 13 bases between. CDR3 DNA sequence: TGTGCCAGCTCTCTCCGGGACCCAGAGCAGTTCTTC. Translating it yields CASSLRDPEQFF. Complete variable domain (other parts from reference TRBV18 and TRBJ2-1): NAGVMQNPRHLVRRRGQEARLRCSPMKGHSHVYWYRQLPEEGLKFMVYLQKENIIDESGMPKERFSAEFPKEGPSILRIQQVVRGDSAAYFCASSLRDPEQFFGPGTRLTVL.

This clonotype was detected only a few times. V and J are TRBV20-1 and TRBJ2-4, with D unresolved. Germline loops: CDR1 DFQATT, CDR2 SNEGSKA (reference sequence). Trimming stripped 5 bases from V and 0 bases from J, with 11 bases between. CDR3 size: 14 residues. In DNA, the CDR3 is TGCAGTGCTGAAGAACCGGGAGCCAAAAACATTCAGTACTTC. Translating gives CSAEEPGAKNIQYF.

This clonotype was seen once. The chain recombines TRBV6-1 with TRBJ2-7; D unclear. Germline-derived CDR1 and CDR2 are MNHNS and SASEGT. The germline V and J ends were trimmed by 4 bases and 6 bases, with 13 bases remaining between them. The CDR3 spans 13 residues. The CDR3 spells CASSGSRHGEQYF. CDR3 DNA sequence: TGTGCCAGCAGTGGTTCCCGACATGGCGAGCAGTACTTC.

The genes are TRBV28 and TRBJ1-5; weak D call: TRBD1 (6 bases). V was shortened by 6 bases and J by 0 bases, with 12 bases between the two germline ends. Germline CDR1 and CDR2: MDHEN and SYDVKM. The CDR3 is made up of 15 amino acids. In nucleotides, the CDR3 is TGTGCCAGCAGGAACAGGGAGAATAGCAATCAGCCCCAGCATTTT. Translating it yields CASRNRENSNQPQHF.

The chain couples TRBV30 to TRBJ1-5, with a weak D call TRBD1 (5 bases). The V end was cut by 0 bases, the J end by 7 bases, with 16 bases between. Germline V gene data show CDR1 as GTSNPN and CDR2 as SVGIG (reference sequence). The CDR3 spans 15 residues. CDR3 nucleotides: TGTGCCTGGAGTGTACGGGGCAACCCGCCGCAGCCCCAGCATTTT. This gives the protein CAWSVRGNPPQPQHF. Drawing the rest from reference TRBV30 and TRBJ1-5, the complete variable domain is SQTIHQWPATLVQPVGSPLSLECTVEGTSNPNLYWYRQAAGRGLQLLFYSVGIGQISSEVPQNLSASRPQDRQFILSSKKLLLSDSGFYLCAWSVRGNPPQPQHFGDGTRLSIL.

The rearrangement joins TRBV6-5 to TRBJ2-2; 9 bases align to TRBD2. The CDR3 spans 16 residues. V lost 2 bases to trimming and J lost 8 bases; unmatched junction nucleotides: 9. Per germline, CDR1 MNHEY and CDR2 SVGAGI. In nucleotides, the CDR3 is TGTGCCAGCAGTTACCGGGTAGCGGGAGACGGTGGGGAGCTGTTTTTT. It is translated as CASSYRVAGDGGELFF.

This clonotype has a count of ten or more. DNA for the CDR3: TGTGCCAGCAGTCCCACCGGGACTAGCGGGGCAGAGACCCAGTACTTC. It is translated as CASSPTGTSGAETQYF. The chain joins TRBV27 to TRBJ2-5, with TRBD2 matching over 13 bases. V was clipped by 5 bases and J by 4 bases; unmatched bases: 7. The germline CDR1 and CDR2 sequences are MNHEY and SMNVEV (reference sequence). The CDR3 length is 16 residues.

This chain links TRBV29-1 with TRBJ1-1, with D possibly matching TRBD1 (5 bases). V shed 1 base and J shed 11 bases, with 14 bases lying between them. The CDR3 runs 12 residues. Germline V gene sequence: CDR1 SQVTM, CDR2 ANQGSEA. The DNA of the CDR3 is TGCAGCGTTGAAGCTGCACTCTGGGGGGCTTTCTTT. This translates into CSVEAALWGAFF.

This rearrangement joins TRBV7-3 to TRBJ2-4; 7 positions match TRBD2. The CDR3 totals 14 residues. Looked up from germline, CDR1 is SGHTA and CDR2 is FQGTGA. After removal of 5 bases from V and 9 bases from J, the junction contained 10 bases not matched to a gene. The CDR3 spells CASSLRSGEGIQYF. CDR3 DNA sequence: TGTGCCAGCAGCCTCCGCTCTGGGGAGGGCATTCAGTACTTC.